These 9 T cell receptor beta chains came from one sample sequenced in a study of cytomegalovirus exposure and HLA in healthy donors. The repertoire was sequenced with immunoSEQ multiplex PCR; TCRdb's copy has only in-frame clones and lacks some. The table has 300,000 to 450,000 clones, roughly 85% seen once; the top ten hold 0.83%. The specimen sequenced was PBMCs. The receptors were gathered from a young woman in good health and CMV-seronegative.

The chain couples TRBV10-3 to TRBJ2-7; TRBD1 is a possible D gene (5 bases). The germline CDR1 and CDR2 sequences are ENHRY and SYGVKD. Trimming left V 3 bases short and J 4 bases short, with 7 bases between. The CDR3 length is 12 residues. The CDR3 DNA is TGTGCCATCAGTGACCGACAGTACGAGCAGTACTTC. Amino acid sequence: CAISDRQYEQYF.

The J gene is TRBJ2-1, the V gene TRBV25-1; TRBD2 agrees at 11 bases. CDR3 length: 17 residues. Germline loops: CDR1 MGHDK, CDR2 SYGVNS. The J segment lost 0 bases and the V segment lost 3 bases, leaving 4 bases of the junction unmatched. This CDR3 is CASSDMGLADSYNEQFF. For the CDR3, the DNA is TGTGCCAGCAGTGACATGGGACTAGCGGACTCCTACAATGAGCAGTTCTTC.

The chain has TRBV7-9 and TRBJ2-7; TRBD2 agrees at 8 bases. The germline V gene has CDR1 SEHNR and CDR2 FQNEAQ (reference sequence). The CDR3 is 15 amino acids. The J segment lost 5 bases and the V segment lost 1 base, leaving 7 bases of the junction unmatched. CDR3 nucleotide sequence: TGTGCCAGCAGCTTAGATGGCGGGAGGAGGAACGAGCAGTACTTC. Protein sequence: CASSLDGGRRNEQYF.

This clone has only a few counts. The chain combines TRBV7-9 with TRBJ2-5; D gene uncertain. CDR1 SEHNR and CDR2 FQNEAQ come from the germline V gene (reference sequence). The CDR3 has 14 amino acids. The germline V and J ends were trimmed by 1 base and 5 bases, with 11 bases remaining between them. Here the CDR3 reads CASSLVVSEETQYF. The CDR3 DNA reads as TGTGCCAGCAGCTTAGTCGTCTCGGAGGAGACCCAGTACTTC. Supplemented by reference TRBV7-9 and TRBJ2-5, the full variable domain reads DTGVSQNPRHKITKRGQNVTFRCDPISEHNRLYWYRQTLGQGPEFLTYFQNEAQLEKSRLLSDRFSAERPKGSFSTLEIQRTEQGDSAMYLCASSLVVSEETQYFGPGTRLLVL.

This chain connects TRBV9 to TRBJ2-1, with D possibly TRBD1 on 6 matching bases. This CDR3 is built from 16 residues. The germline V gene encodes CDR1 SGDLS and CDR2 YYNGEE. The V gene lost 3 bases and the J gene lost 10 bases, with 23 bases spanning the gap. CDR3 loop: CASSEGGRGPSREQFF. CDR3 DNA: TGTGCCAGCAGCGAAGGGGGTAGGGGCCCCTCTCGAGAGCAGTTCTTC.

This chain joins TRBV28 and TRBJ1-5; D remains unclear. This CDR3 spans 14 amino acids. Per the germline V gene, CDR1 is MDHEN and CDR2 is SYDVKM. The V and J ends lost 5 bases and 6 bases respectively, with 14 bases between them. CDR3 sequence (DNA): TGTGCCAGCAGTCCTACCATTCCCCCTCAGCCCCAGCATTTT. Translation: CASSPTIPPQPQHF.

V gene TRBV19 combines with J gene TRBJ1-1, with D unclear. Germline assignment: CDR1 LNHDA and CDR2 SQIVND (reference sequence). The ends were cut back, 4 bases at V and 4 bases at J, with 13 bases in the middle. This CDR3 has 14 amino acids. The CDR3 DNA reads as TGTGCCAGTAGTACCTACCTTCAGGCCACTGAAGCTTTCTTT. Encoded protein: CASSTYLQATEAFF.

The genes are TRBV6-1 and TRBJ2-1; 10 bases are shared with TRBD1. The CDR3 covers 17 residues. Trimming removed 2 bases from V and 9 bases from J; junction bases left unmatched: 13. Germline CDR1 is MNHNS and CDR2 is SASEGT. This CDR3 is CASSEFLGQGFQGEQFF. CDR3 bases: TGTGCCAGCAGTGAATTTTTGGGACAGGGGTTTCAGGGTGAGCAGTTCTTC.

The chain has TRBV27 and TRBJ2-2, with 8 bases identical to TRBD1. The length of the CDR3 is 15 residues. CDR1 MNHEY and CDR2 SMNVEV come from the germline V gene (reference sequence). The V gene end was trimmed by 3 bases and the J gene end by 5 bases; junction bases not matched to a gene: 5. CDR3 bases: TGTGCCAGCAGTTTTCGACAGGGGTTGACCGGGGAGCTGTTTTTT. It is translated as CASSFRQGLTGELFF.